The entry below describes one T cell receptor beta chain. The germline V gene encodes CDR1 MNHEY and CDR2 SMNVEV (reference sequence). V dropped 2 bases and J dropped 8 bases, with 11 bases sitting between them. The CDR3 sequence is 13 residues long. The source of the sample is a study of blood T cell repertoires in COVID-19. Across the study: PBMCs, B-cell-depleted T cells, or T cells were the source of the cDNA or gDNA that made up the material.

Individuals drawn from 24 US areas were roughly 18 to 89 years old. The table came from immunoSEQ multiplex PCR; TCRdb's copy has only in-frame clones and leaves some out. This sample has 350,000 to 400,000 clones, with 70% to 90% found just once. This receptor was taken from a man in his forties in a cohort exposed to, infected with or recovered from COVID-19 (not recorded which). Material for sequencing was PBMCs or T cells enriched from blood (not recorded which). The gene calls are TRBV27 and TRBJ2-3; D perhaps matches TRBD2 (7 bases). Here the CDR3 reads CASSLQGRATQYF. Written as DNA, the CDR3 is TGTGCCAGCAGTTTACAGGGGAGGGCTACGCAGTATTTT.